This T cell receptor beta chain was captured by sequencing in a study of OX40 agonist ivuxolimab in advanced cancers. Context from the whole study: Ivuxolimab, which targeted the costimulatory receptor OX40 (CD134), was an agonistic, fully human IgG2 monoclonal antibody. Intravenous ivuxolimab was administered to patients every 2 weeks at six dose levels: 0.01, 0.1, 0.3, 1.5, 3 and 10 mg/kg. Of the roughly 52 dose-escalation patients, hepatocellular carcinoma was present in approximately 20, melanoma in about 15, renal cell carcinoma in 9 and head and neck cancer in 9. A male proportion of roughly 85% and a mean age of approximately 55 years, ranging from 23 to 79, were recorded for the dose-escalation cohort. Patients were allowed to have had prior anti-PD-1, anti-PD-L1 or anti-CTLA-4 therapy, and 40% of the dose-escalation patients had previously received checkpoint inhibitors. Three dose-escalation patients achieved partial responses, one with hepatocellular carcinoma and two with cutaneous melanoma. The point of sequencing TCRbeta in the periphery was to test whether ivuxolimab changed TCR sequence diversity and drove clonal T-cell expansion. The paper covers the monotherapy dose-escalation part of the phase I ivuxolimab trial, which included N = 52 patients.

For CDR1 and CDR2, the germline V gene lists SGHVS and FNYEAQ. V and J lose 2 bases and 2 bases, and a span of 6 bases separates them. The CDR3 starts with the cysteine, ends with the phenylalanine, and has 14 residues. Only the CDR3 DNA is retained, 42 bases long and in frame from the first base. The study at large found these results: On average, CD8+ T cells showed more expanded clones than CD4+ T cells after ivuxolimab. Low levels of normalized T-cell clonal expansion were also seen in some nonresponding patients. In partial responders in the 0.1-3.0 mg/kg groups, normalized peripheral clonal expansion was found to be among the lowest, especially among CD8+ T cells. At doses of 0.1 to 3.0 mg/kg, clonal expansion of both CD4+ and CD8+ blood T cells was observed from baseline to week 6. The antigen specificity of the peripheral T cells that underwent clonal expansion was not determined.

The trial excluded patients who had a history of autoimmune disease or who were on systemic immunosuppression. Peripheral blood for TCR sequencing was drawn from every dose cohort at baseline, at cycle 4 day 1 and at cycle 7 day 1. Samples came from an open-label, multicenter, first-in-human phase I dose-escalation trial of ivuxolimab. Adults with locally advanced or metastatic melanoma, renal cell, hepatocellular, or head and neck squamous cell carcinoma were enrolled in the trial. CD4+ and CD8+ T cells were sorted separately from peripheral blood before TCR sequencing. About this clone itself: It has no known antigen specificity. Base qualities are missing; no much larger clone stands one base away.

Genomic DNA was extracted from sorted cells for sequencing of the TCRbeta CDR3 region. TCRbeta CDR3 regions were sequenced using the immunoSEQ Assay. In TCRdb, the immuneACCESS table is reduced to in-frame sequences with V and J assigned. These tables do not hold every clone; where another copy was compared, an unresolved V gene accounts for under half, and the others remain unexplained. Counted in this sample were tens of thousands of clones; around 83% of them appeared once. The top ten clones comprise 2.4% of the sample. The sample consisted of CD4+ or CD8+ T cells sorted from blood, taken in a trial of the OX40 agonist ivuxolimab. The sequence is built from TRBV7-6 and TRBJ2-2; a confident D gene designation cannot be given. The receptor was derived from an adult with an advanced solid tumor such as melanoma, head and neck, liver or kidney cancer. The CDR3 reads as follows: CASSLNTNTGELFF. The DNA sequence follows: TGTGCCAGCAGCTTAAACACTAACACCGGGGAGCTGTTTTTT.